The 8 T cell receptor beta chains below were found in one sample sequenced in a study of cytomegalovirus exposure and HLA in healthy donors. Both 60 Vbeta primers and 13 Jbeta primers went into the PCR. Produced via immunoSEQ multiplex PCR; TCRdb's table is partial and in-frame only. This sample has over 150,000 clones, with roughly three quarters found just once. Sequencing was done on a sample of PBMCs. The receptors originated from a man aged 18-30 years in good health and CMV-seropositive.

The chain uses TRBV10-3 and TRBJ1-1, with 7 bases matching TRBD1. This CDR3 region has 12 residues. V trimming: 10 bases; J trimming: 5 bases; junction bases outside the gene matches: 7. Looked up from germline, CDR1 is ENHRY and CDR2 is SYGVKD. CDR3 sequence (DNA): TGTGCCACTGGGACAGCCAATACTGAAGCTTTCTTT. It yields the protein CATGTANTEAFF.

The rearrangement uses TRBV4-1 and TRBJ2-1, with 7 bases identical to TRBD1. V was clipped by 3 bases and J by 6 bases; unmatched bases: 5. From germline, CDR1 is MGHRA and CDR2 YSYEKL. CDR3 length: 14 amino acids. CDR3 nucleotides: TGCGCCAGCAGCCACGGGCCAGGGGGCAATGAGCAGTTCTTC. It encodes CASSHGPGGNEQFF.

The rearrangement uses TRBV5-4 and TRBJ1-5; 7 nucleotides agree with TRBD1. CDR1 and CDR2 (germline): SGHNT, YYREEE (reference sequence). This CDR3 is 14 amino acids long. V dropped 0 bases and J dropped 4; count of bases not matched to a gene: 1. The CDR3 loop is CASSLDRGNQPQHF. The CDR3 DNA is TGTGCCAGCAGCTTGGACAGGGGAAATCAGCCCCAGCATTTT.

This rearrangement joins TRBV10-3 to TRBJ1-2; tentatively, D is TRBD1 (5 bases). V gave up 4 bases and J gave up 2 bases, with 8 bases separating them. In germline, CDR1 is ENHRY, CDR2 SYGVKD. The CDR3 spans 13 residues. As DNA, the CDR3 is TGTGCCATCAGTGCTCAGGGAAACTATGGCTACACCTTC. Translated, it gives CAISAQGNYGYTF.

This chain connects TRBV7-8 to TRBJ2-2, with D maybe TRBD2 (5 bases). The germline CDR1 and CDR2 sequences are SGHVS and FQNEAQ. CDR3 length: 14 amino acids. Trimming removed 3 bases from V and 4 bases from J, with 9 bases in between. The CDR3 DNA follows: TGTGCCAGCAGCTTCGGGGTCCCCACCGGGGAGCTGTTTTTT. This gives the protein CASSFGVPTGELFF.

This clone was observed once. The chain couples TRBV30 to TRBJ2-5; 7 bases are a match to TRBD1. The V segment lost 1 base and the J segment 6 bases; nucleotides outside the gene matches: 5. This CDR3 comprises 13 residues. CDR1 and CDR2 from the germline V gene are GTSNPN and SVGIG (reference sequence). CDR3 coding DNA: TGTGCCTGGAGTGGGCAGGGGGTACAGACCCAGTACTTC. Protein: CAWSGQGVQTQYF.

V gene TRBV7-9 combines with J gene TRBJ2-1; D may be TRBD2 (6 bases). Germline loops: CDR1 SEHNR, CDR2 FQNEAQ (reference sequence). V lost 4 bases and J lost 1, with 11 bases in between. The CDR3 has 15 amino acids. The CDR3, as DNA: TGTGCCAGCAGCTCTTGGGGGGAATCCTACAATGAGCAGTTCTTC. Translating it yields CASSSWGESYNEQFF.

The CDR3 spells CASSPESGGPNQPQHF. As DNA, the CDR3 is TGTGCCAGCTCACCAGAGTCGGGGGGACCCAATCAGCCCCAGCATTTT. The chain has TRBV18 and TRBJ1-5; possibly TRBD1 for D (5 bases). The CDR3 runs to 16 residues. CDR1 and CDR2 from the germline V gene are KGHSH and LQKENI. Trimming pared 2 bases from V and 3 bases from J, leaving 14 bases between.